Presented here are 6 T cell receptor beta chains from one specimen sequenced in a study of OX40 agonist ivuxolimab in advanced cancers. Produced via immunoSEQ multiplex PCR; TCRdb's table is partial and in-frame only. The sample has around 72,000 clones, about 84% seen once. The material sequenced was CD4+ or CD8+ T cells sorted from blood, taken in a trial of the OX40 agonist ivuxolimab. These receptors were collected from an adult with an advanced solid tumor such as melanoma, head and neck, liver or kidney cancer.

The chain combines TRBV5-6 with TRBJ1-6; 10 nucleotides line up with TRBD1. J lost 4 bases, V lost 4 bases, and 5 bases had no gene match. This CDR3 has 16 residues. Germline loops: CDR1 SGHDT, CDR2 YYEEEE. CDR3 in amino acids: CASSTQDRGYNSPLHF. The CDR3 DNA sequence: TGTGCCAGCAGCACCCAGGACAGGGGGTATAATTCACCCCTCCACTTT.

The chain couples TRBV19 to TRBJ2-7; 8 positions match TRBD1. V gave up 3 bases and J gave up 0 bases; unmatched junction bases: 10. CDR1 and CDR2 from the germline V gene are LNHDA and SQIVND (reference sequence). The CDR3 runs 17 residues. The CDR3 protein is CASSIPGGPPSSYEQYV. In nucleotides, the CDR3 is TGTGCCAGTAGTATTCCAGGGGGCCCTCCAAGCTCCTACGAGCAGTACGTC.

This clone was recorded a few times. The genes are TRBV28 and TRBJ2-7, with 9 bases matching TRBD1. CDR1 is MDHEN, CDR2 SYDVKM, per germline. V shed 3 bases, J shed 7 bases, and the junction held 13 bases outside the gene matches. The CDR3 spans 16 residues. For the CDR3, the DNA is TGTGCCAGCAGTTTCACTTTGGGACAGGGTGGCTTTGAGCAGTACTTC. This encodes CASSFTLGQGGFEQYF.

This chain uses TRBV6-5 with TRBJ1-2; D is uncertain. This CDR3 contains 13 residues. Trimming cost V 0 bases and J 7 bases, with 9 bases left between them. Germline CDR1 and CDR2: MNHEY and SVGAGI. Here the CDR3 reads CASSYSTGLGYTF. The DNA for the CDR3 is TGTGCCAGCAGTTACTCGACGGGTCTTGGCTACACCTTC.

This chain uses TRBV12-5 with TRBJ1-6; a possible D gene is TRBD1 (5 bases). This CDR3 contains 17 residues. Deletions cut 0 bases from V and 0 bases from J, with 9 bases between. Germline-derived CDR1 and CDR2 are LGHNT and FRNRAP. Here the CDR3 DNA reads TGTGCTAGTGGTTTGGTGGGGGGAAGCTCCTATAATTCACCCCTCCACTTT. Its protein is CASGLVGGSSYNSPLHF.

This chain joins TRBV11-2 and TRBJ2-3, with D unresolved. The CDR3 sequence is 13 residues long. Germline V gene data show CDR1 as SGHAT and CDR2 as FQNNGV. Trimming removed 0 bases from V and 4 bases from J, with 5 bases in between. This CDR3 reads CASSLDRADTQYF. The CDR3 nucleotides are TGTGCCAGCAGCTTAGATCGGGCAGATACGCAGTATTTT.